What follows are 22 T cell receptor beta chains derived from one specimen sequenced in a study of CD8+CD57+ T cells in acquired aplastic anemia (dated by TCRdb to the late 2010s). Reads for this sample came from an Illumina HiSeq 2000. TCR beta VDJ combination and CDR3 sequence profiling used genomic DNA as the template. TCRdb handled the public reads itself, with Q25 trimming in fastp and clone calling in MiXCR, and kept productive beta chains. CDR3 protein duplicates are merged, each entry listing the most common genes and DNA. Counted in this sample were about 110,000 distinct CDR3 sequences; approximately 49% of them appeared once. Together, the top ten hold under 35% of the sample. The specimen was sorted CD4+, CD8+, or CD8+CD57+ T cells (not recorded which) from PBMCs. The receptor set was obtained from a human donor in good health, serving as a control.

V is TRBV29-1 and J is TRBJ2-1; 10 nucleotides agree with TRBD2. The length of the CDR3 is 13 residues. Germline CDR1 SQVTM, CDR2 ANQGSEA. J lost 3 bases, V lost 5 bases, and 1 base had no gene match. The CDR3 nucleotides are TGCAGCGTTCGGACTAGCGGCTACAATGAGCAGTTCTTC. The encoded protein is CSVRTSGYNEQFF.

With regard to this clonotype: This CDR3 is missing its conserved last phenylalanine or tryptophan, likely due to a read error. The chain recombines TRBV10-3 with TRBJ2-7, with 8 bases lining up with TRBD1. The CDR3 runs to 13 residues. CDR1 and CDR2 (germline): ENHRY, SYGVKD. The trim removed 7 bases at V and 2 bases at J, leaving 4 bases unmatched. The CDR3 DNA sequence: TGTGCCATCATGACGACAGGGGCCTACGAGCAGTACCTC. Amino acid sequence: CAIMTTGAYEQYL.

This clonotype was counted ten times or more. The genes are TRBV27 and TRBJ2-7; perhaps TRBD2 as D (7 bases). The CDR3 totals 15 residues. Trimming took 4 bases from V and 3 from J, leaving 16 bases between them. CDR1 is MNHEY, CDR2 SMNVEV, per germline (reference sequence). CDR3: CASSYKGGQVYEQYF. In DNA form, the CDR3 reads TGTGCCAGCAGTTACAAGGGGGGGCAAGTCTACGAGCAGTACTTC.

As concerns this clonotype: A much larger clone differs by one base, so this may be a read error. The chain recombines TRBV27 with TRBJ1-5, with D possibly matching TRBD1 (6 bases). The CDR3 spans 13 residues. CDR1 and CDR2 from the germline V gene are MNHEY and SMNVEV (reference sequence). CDR3 amino acids: CASKGEGGQPRHF. CDR3 in DNA: TGTGCCAGCAAGGGGGAGGGAGGACAGCCCCGGCATTTT.

This sequence joins TRBV10-3 and TRBJ2-1; TRBD1 aligns across 11 bases. Trimming cost V 10 bases and J 4 bases; bases outside gene matches: 12. CDR3 length equals 16 residues. CDR1 and CDR2 from the germline V gene are ENHRY and SYGVKD. CDR3 nucleotide sequence: TGTGCCACCCGCTTATGGGGACAGGGGGTGTACAATGAGCAGTTCTTC. Its translation is CATRLWGQGVYNEQFF.

The CDR3 DNA reads as TGTGCCAGCAGCCCTCGGACAAACACCGGGGAGCTGTTTTTT. This gives the protein CASSPRTNTGELFF. The J gene is TRBJ2-2, the V gene TRBV9; D perhaps matches TRBD1 (5 bases). The V gene lost 4 bases and the J gene lost 2 bases, with 9 bases spanning the gap. The CDR3 consists of 14 residues. Germline V gives CDR1 SGDLS, CDR2 YYNGEE.

The rearrangement uses TRBV7-2 and TRBJ2-5; 10 nucleotides line up with TRBD1. This CDR3 region has 15 residues. Germline V lookup: CDR1 SGHTA, CDR2 FQGNSA. The V gene end was trimmed by 5 bases and the J gene end by 5 bases; junction bases not matched to a gene: 8. The CDR3 region is CASSPGWTGGETQYF. The CDR3 region has the DNA TGTGCCAGCAGCCCAGGGTGGACAGGGGGTGAGACCCAGTACTTC.

V is TRBV25-1 and J is TRBJ1-1, with a weak D call TRBD2 (7 bases). The better agreement between TRBJ2-5 and the DNA end casts doubt on the J call. CDR3 length equals 15 residues. Germline lookup yields CDR1 MGHDK and CDR2 SYGVNS. The CDR3 spells CASSGGGPLQETQYF. In nucleotides, the CDR3 is TGTGCCAGCAGTGGGGGGGGGCCCCTCCAAGAGACCCAGTACTTC.

By sample fraction, this clonotype is medium-sized. This sequence joins TRBV7-3 and TRBJ1-2, with D possibly matching TRBD1 (6 bases). Germline CDR1 SGHTA, CDR2 FQGTGA. The CDR3 totals 12 residues. V shed 8 bases and J shed 6 bases, with 13 bases lying between them. The CDR3 DNA sequence: TGTGCCAGCGGGCAGGGGAATGATGGCTACACCTTC. Residues: CASGQGNDGYTF.

This rearrangement joins TRBV5-5 to TRBJ2-7; 8 bases line up with TRBD1. Germline V gene sequence: CDR1 SGHKS, CDR2 YYEKEE (reference sequence). V shed 5 bases and J 2 bases; nucleotides not matched to a gene: 6. The CDR3 sequence is 14 residues long. In DNA, the CDR3 is TGTGCCAGCAGGTCCGGGACAGGCCCCTACGAGCAGTACTTC. Protein: CASRSGTGPYEQYF.

In its sample, this clonotype was seen many times. The CDR3 DNA reads as TGCAGCGTTGGGACAGGTTCCTCCGCCGGGGAGCTGTTTTTT. Protein product: CSVGTGSSAGELFF. The chain joins TRBV29-1 to TRBJ2-2, with TRBD1 matching 7 bases. The CDR3 loop spans 14 amino acids. Germline assignment: CDR1 SQVTM and CDR2 ANQGSEA. The junction had 8 bases not matched to a gene; V was cut back by 4 bases and J by 6 bases.

The rearrangement links TRBV20-1 to TRBJ2-7; possible D gene TRBD1, 6 bases. This CDR3 spans 15 amino acids. Trimming took 0 bases from V and 6 from J, leaving 18 bases between them. CDR1 and CDR2 (germline): DFQATT, SNEGSKA (reference sequence). CDR3 sequence (DNA): TGCAGTGCTAGAGATCCAGGGGCCTCTGGTCGCGAGCAGTACTTC. This translates into CSARDPGASGREQYF.

V and J are TRBV12-3 or TRBV12-4 and TRBJ2-3; 10 bases fit TRBD2. The length of the CDR3 is 15 residues. With V trimmed by 8 bases and J by 1 base, 6 bases remained unmatched. CDR3: CASSIAGGRTDTQYF. The CDR3 bases are TGTGCCAGCTCGATAGCGGGGGGCCGCACAGATACGCAGTATTTT.

V and J are TRBV7-9 and TRBJ2-5, with 7 bases that match TRBD1. The CDR3 is 16 residues long. Germline loops: CDR1 SEHNR, CDR2 FQNEAQ (reference sequence). The ends lost 4 bases at V and 0 bases at J; junction bases unmatched: 8. CDR3 sequence: CASSSRDSGYQETQYF. The CDR3 nucleotides read TGTGCCAGCAGCTCCCGGGACAGTGGCTACCAAGAGACCCAGTACTTC.

There are a few counts of this clonotype. This chain links TRBV2 with TRBJ2-1; possible D gene TRBD2, 6 bases. Trimming took off 4 bases at V and 0 bases at J, with 10 bases between the two ends. CDR1 is SNHLY, CDR2 FYNNEI, per germline. The CDR3 totals 15 residues. The CDR3 here is CASSGGESSYNEQFF. CDR3 nucleotide sequence: TGTGCCAGCAGTGGGGGGGAGAGCTCCTACAATGAGCAGTTCTTC.

This clonotype was picked up a small number of times. This chain joins TRBV20-1 and TRBJ2-5; tentative D call: TRBD1 (5 bases). Germline V CDR1 and CDR2: DFQATT, SNEGSKA (reference sequence). The V gene lost 7 bases and the J gene lost 3 bases, with 12 bases spanning the gap. The CDR3 sequence is 12 residues long. The CDR3 spells CSVTGREETQYF. The CDR3 DNA reads TGCAGTGTCACAGGCCGCGAAGAGACCCAGTACTTC.

In its sample, this clonotype was seen many times. The chain has TRBV15 and TRBJ1-5; TRBD1 matches 7 bases. The germline CDR1 and CDR2 sequences are LNHNV and YYDKDF (reference sequence). The CDR3 runs 17 residues. The V and J ends lost 0 bases and 7 bases, in that order; junction bases with no gene match: 12. CDR3 sequence reads: CATSRDELRGGGQPQHF. The DNA for the CDR3 is TGTGCCACCAGCAGAGATGAGTTGCGGGGAGGGGGCCAGCCCCAGCATTTT.

The genes are TRBV29-1 and TRBJ2-1, with 8 bases identical to TRBD1. The CDR3 sequence is 14 residues long. V shed 5 bases and J 7 bases; nucleotides not matched to a gene: 10. CDR1 SQVTM and CDR2 ANQGSEA come from the germline V gene. The CDR3 reads CSVRSGQAKNEQFF. The CDR3 DNA is TGCAGCGTTCGCTCGGGACAGGCTAAGAATGAGCAGTTCTTC.

This clonotype came up once. This chain uses TRBV2 with TRBJ1-1; unclear D gene. Germline CDR1 and CDR2: SNHLY and FYNNEI. The CDR3 is made up of 10 amino acids. Between the trimmed V and J ends, which lost 6 bases and 6 bases, there was a span of 5 bases. CDR3 in amino acids: CASSGSEAFF. CDR3 bases: TGTGCCAGCAGCGGTTCTGAAGCTTTCTTT. Drawing the rest from reference TRBV2 and TRBJ1-1, the complete variable domain is EPEVTQTPSHQVTQMGQEVILRCVPISNHLYFYWYRQILGQKVEFLVSFYNNEISEKSEIFDDQFSVERPDGSNFTLKIRSTKLEDSAMYFCASSGSEAFFGQGTRLTVV.

This chain joins TRBV19 and TRBJ2-1; weak D call: TRBD1 (5 bases). From germline, CDR1 is LNHDA and CDR2 SQIVND (reference sequence). The CDR3 covers 13 residues. Trimming removed 3 bases at V and 6 bases at J, with 9 bases between. The CDR3 reads CASSIADSNEQFF. In nucleotides, the CDR3 is TGTGCCAGTAGTATTGCAGACAGCAATGAGCAGTTCTTC. Full variable domain (remainder filled in from reference TRBV19 and TRBJ2-1): DGGITQSPKYLFRKEGQNVTLSCEQNLNHDAMYWYRQDPGQGLRLIYYSQIVNDFQKGDIAEGYSVSREKKESFPLTVTSAQKNPTAFYLCASSIADSNEQFFGPGTRLTVL.

This sequence joins TRBV10-3 and TRBJ2-7, with 10 bases that match TRBD1. The J call may be incorrect, as the DNA end agrees better with TRBJ2-1. The CDR3 spans 13 residues. CDR1 and CDR2 from the germline V gene are ENHRY and SYGVKD. CDR3 sequence: CATTGGINNEQFF. The CDR3 DNA follows: TGTGCCACGACAGGGGGCATAAACAATGAGCAGTTCTTC.

There are many counts of this clonotype. The rearrangement links TRBV5-4 to TRBJ1-1; 9 bases map to TRBD1. CDR1 and CDR2 from the germline V gene are SGHNT and YYREEE (reference sequence). The CDR3 runs 18 residues. The V and J ends lost 3 bases and 0 bases, in that order; junction bases with no gene match: 12. The CDR3 DNA reads as TGTGCCAGCAGCTATTCCGACAGGGGGTTTACGGTGAACACTGAAGCTTTCTTT. Translation gives CASSYSDRGFTVNTEAFF.